A single TCR beta chain is shown here with its context. What it binds is not known. Gene labels here are mouse ones. The DNA ends 4 residues before the CDR3 does, and the rest of the CDR3 is filled in from the germline J gene. The identical CDR3 is also encoded by other nucleotide sequences in the sample. This specimen comes from a study of CD8+ T cells in alopecia areata. Study conclusions and caveats: Besides other cells, scalp samples also yield sequences of resident alphabeta T cells from normal skin. Patients showed less clear TCR sequence sharing than mice, possibly partly because of HLA diversity.

The CDR3 runs 14 residues. Per germline, CDR1 LGHNA and CDR2 YNLKQL (reference sequence). Sorting used CD4, CD8alpha, NKG2D, NKG2ACE and other markers on pooled cutaneous lymph node cells. After isolation, RNA underwent reverse transcription to generate cDNA as the sequencing template. Profiling relied on immunoSEQ multiplex PCR, and the TCRdb table lists in-frame clones only, not all of them. This sample carries over 250,000 clones, none of them present only once. Sequencing used CD4+ T cells sorted from a lymph node. The TCR was taken from a C3H/HeJ mouse with alopecia areata. MHC haplotype of the mouse line: H2-k. The chain couples TRBV5 to TRBJ2-7; 12 bases are a match to TRBD2. The part of the CDR3 DNA that was read is TGTGCCAGCAGCCGCGGGACTGGGGGGTAT. It yields the protein CASSRGTGGY. The entire CDR3 sequence reads CASSRGTGGYEQYF.